The entry below gives a single T cell receptor (beta chain) sequence along with its context. Its cognate antigen is unknown. Using immunoSEQ multiplex PCR, the repertoire was profiled, and TCRdb retains in-frame clones only, with some absent. The sample includes 100,000 to 150,000 clones, 86% of them seen just once. The CDR3 is made up of 15 amino acids. Germline CDR1 is DFQATT and CDR2 is SNEGSKA (reference sequence). Trimming cost V 3 bases and J 5 bases, with 20 bases left between them. This sample stems from a study of T cell responses to AZD1222 COVID-19 vaccine. The study, taken as a whole, reports: Donors were chiefly white British, with a greater number of females, and clonal diversity was perhaps underestimated. Sampled repertoires all dated from after the peak T cell response. An increase in Spike-specific TCR breadth and depth was observed after two AZD1222 doses. Regions 160-218 and 743-854 held dominance among vaccine-associated CD4 TCRs, which spanned spike.

This receptor was identified in an adult in good health. The rearrangement uses TRBV20-1 and TRBJ2-7; TRBD1 might be the D (6 bases). Sequencing used peripheral blood, obtained on day 0 of AZD1222 vaccination. CDR3 loop: CSASYVDRSYHEQYF. As DNA, the CDR3 is TGCAGTGCTAGTTATGTCGACAGGTCCTACCACGAGCAGTACTTC.